The rows below give T cell receptor beta chains drawn from one sample of a study of cytomegalovirus exposure and HLA in healthy donors. TCRdb keeps only in-frame clones here, not all; method: immunoSEQ multiplex PCR. The sample has approximately 100,000 clones; about 74% are singletons. The sample comprised PBMCs. These receptors were collected from a female donor in good health and CMV-seronegative. CDR3s include the opening cysteine and the closing phenylalanine or tryptophan. D genes are given only for firm matches. Not every row has a clone size; where given, it reads once, few, many or a size class.

d_call	v_call	clone_size	j_call	cdr3_aa	cdr3_nt
.	TRBV25-1	.	TRBJ1-1	CASSESRLGVGTEAFF	TGTGCCAGCAGTGAATCGCGGCTAGGGGTGGGTACTGAAGCTTTCTTT
TRBD2	TRBV29-1	.	TRBJ2-7	CSVRLAGGYEQYF	TGCAGCGTAAGGCTAGCGGGGGGCTACGAGCAGTACTTC
.	TRBV27	.	TRBJ2-1	CASSLRRRDNEQFF	TGTGCCAGCAGTTTAAGGCGGCGGGACAATGAGCAGTTCTTC
TRBD2	TRBV9	.	TRBJ2-1	CASSVDGLAGDPYNEQFF	TGTGCCAGCAGCGTAGATGGGTTAGCGGGGGATCCCTACAATGAGCAGTTCTTC
.	TRBV27	.	TRBJ2-7	CASSVARAWYEQYF	TGTGCCAGCAGTGTAGCCAGGGCATGGTACGAGCAGTACTTC
.	TRBV7-8	few	TRBJ2-2	CASSFSLRGTGELFF	TGTGCCAGCAGCTTTAGTCTGCGCGGCACCGGGGAGCTGTTTTTT
.	TRBV19	.	TRBJ2-3	CASSIGWRGRLNTDTQYF	TGTGCCAGTAGTATAGGGTGGAGGGGGCGCCTAAACACAGATACGCAGTATTTT
TRBD1	TRBV13	.	TRBJ2-7	CASRRGQGAYEQYF	TGTGCCAGCAGAAGGGGACAGGGGGCCTACGAGCAGTACTTC
.	TRBV30	.	TRBJ1-4	CAWSVWSRATNEKLFF	TGTGCCTGGAGTGTCTGGAGTCGCGCAACTAATGAAAAACTGTTTTTT
.	TRBV5-4	.	TRBJ2-7	CASSRSEVGYEQYF	TGTGCCAGCAGCCGGTCAGAGGTTGGCTACGAGCAGTACTTC
TRBD1	TRBV9	.	TRBJ2-5	CASSVGLFQGVGETQYF	TGTGCCAGCAGCGTAGGCCTCTTTCAGGGGGTAGGCGAGACCCAGTACTTC
.	TRBV7-2	.	TRBJ1-3	CASSLVGRSGGNTIYF	TGTGCCAGCAGCTTAGTCGGTCGGTCAGGGGGAAACACCATATATTTT
TRBD2	TRBV7-2	.	TRBJ2-1	CASSPKRGGLNEQFF	TGTGCCAGCAGCCCAAAGCGGGGGGGCCTGAATGAGCAGTTCTTC